The sequence of this T cell receptor beta chain was determined in a study of blood T cells in healthy people across ages. This CDR3 comprises 13 residues. Trimming left V 1 base short and J 6 bases short, with 8 bases between. Germline V gene sequence: CDR1 SEHNR, CDR2 FQNEAQ (reference sequence). Findings and caveats of the study: Estimates based on one million T cells were treated as lower bounds. Expanded clonotype changes were possibly confounded by unknown donor CMV status. Naive T cell percentage by flow cytometry tracked strongly with beta diversity.

Primers used in a second PCR of roughly 7 to 11 cycles were a sample-barcoded 5' primer and a J-beta primer mix. Using its own MiXCR run on the 5' RACE reads, TCRdb lists one record per CDR3 protein. The sample carries fewer than 750,000 distinct CDR3 sequences, more than 45% recorded once. This clonotype occurred a few times. Its matching antigen is unknown. The sequence derives from a man older than 75 in good health. The sequencing input was blood. V and J are TRBV7-9 and TRBJ2-3; D is perhaps TRBD2 (6 bases). CDR3 region: CASSLDAGDTQYF. The CDR3 DNA sequence: TGTGCCAGCAGCTTAGACGCGGGGGATACGCAGTATTTT.